The 26 T cell receptor beta chains in this list originate from one sample, sequenced in a study of T cells in localized non-small cell lung cancer. Using immunoSEQ multiplex PCR, the repertoire was profiled, and TCRdb retains in-frame clones only, with some absent. The sample shows about 43,000 clones, 91% of them seen only once. Sequenced material: PBMCs, taken before any cancer treatment. The receptors come from a woman aged 40-69 years with stage II lung adenocarcinoma.

V and J are TRBV6-1 and TRBJ2-1; 7 bases align to TRBD2. Looked up from germline, CDR1 is MNHNS and CDR2 is SASEGT. V lost 4 bases and J lost 2; bases outside the gene matches: 8. The CDR3 runs 16 residues. The CDR3 spells CASSVGGRVTYNEQFF. In DNA, the CDR3 is TGTGCCAGCAGTGTCGGGGGGAGAGTCACCTACAATGAGCAGTTCTTC.

The chain couples TRBV11-2 to TRBJ2-3; no clear D. Trimming pared 3 bases from V and 5 bases from J, leaving 3 bases between. This CDR3 has 11 amino acids. Germline CDR1 SGHAT, CDR2 FQNNGV. The DNA for the CDR3 is TGTGCCAGCAGCTTCGGAGATACGCAGTATTTT. This sequence encodes CASSFGDTQYF.

This chain uses TRBV6-5 with TRBJ1-5; maybe TRBD1 (5 bases). The V end was cut by 5 bases, the J end by 1 base, with 9 bases between. This CDR3 is 14 amino acids long. The germline gives CDR1 MNHEY, CDR2 SVGAGI. The CDR3 region is CASSIYRSNQPQHF. The DNA of the CDR3 is TGTGCCAGCAGTATTTACAGGAGCAATCAGCCCCAGCATTTT.

In this sample, this clone turned up once. This chain connects TRBV7-6 to TRBJ2-1; tentative D call: TRBD1 (6 bases). The CDR3 is made up of 15 amino acids. V lost 6 bases, J lost 0 bases, and 12 bases lay in between. Germline V gene lookup returns CDR1 SGHVS and CDR2 FNYEAQ. The CDR3 sequence: CASRPGVSSYNEQFF. The CDR3 bases are TGTGCCAGCAGGCCAGGGGTTAGCTCCTACAATGAGCAGTTCTTC.

The CDR3 nucleotides read TGTGCCAGCTCACCGAGGCCTAGCGGGAACACCGGGGAGCTGTTTTTT. Protein product: CASSPRPSGNTGELFF. The chain has TRBV18 and TRBJ2-2, with 7 nucleotides matching TRBD2. CDR1 KGHSH and CDR2 LQKENI come from the germline V gene. CDR3 length: 16 residues. J lost 1 base, V lost 3 bases, and 5 bases had no gene match.

V gene TRBV29-1 combines with J gene TRBJ1-6; unclear D gene. V dropped 5 bases and J dropped 6 bases, with 8 bases sitting between them. In germline, CDR1 is SQVTM, CDR2 ANQGSEA. The CDR3 covers 12 residues. The CDR3 nucleotides are TGCAGCGTTTCGGACGGTAATTCACCCCTCCACTTT. It codes for CSVSDGNSPLHF.

V is TRBV6-5 and J is TRBJ2-7; TRBD1 is a possible D gene (5 bases). Deletions cut 5 bases from V and 3 bases from J, with 17 bases between. CDR3 length: 15 amino acids. The germline CDR1 and CDR2 sequences are MNHEY and SVGAGI. CDR3 in DNA: TGTGCCAGCAGTCCCCTGGGGCTCGCTAACTACGAGCAGTACTTC. Residues: CASSPLGLANYEQYF.

The chain joins TRBV7-6 to TRBJ1-2; possibly TRBD1 for D (5 bases). Germline-derived CDR1 and CDR2 are SGHVS and FNYEAQ. The CDR3 consists of 14 residues. The ends were cut back, 4 bases at V and 1 base at J, with 10 bases in the middle. CDR3 sequence reads: CASSSGGYNYGYTF. In DNA, the CDR3 is TGTGCCAGCAGCTCGGGGGGTTATAACTATGGCTACACCTTC.

This clone showed up just once. The rearrangement links TRBV18 to TRBJ2-5; D perhaps matches TRBD2 (6 bases). Matching the DNA end better, TRBJ2-7 makes the J call doubtful. This CDR3 comprises 15 residues. CDR1 KGHSH and CDR2 LQKENI come from the germline V gene. The CDR3 sequence: CASSPSAGGPYEQYF. CDR3 in DNA: TGTGCCAGCTCACCATCGGCAGGAGGGCCCTACGAGCAGTACTTC.

The chain is built from TRBV28 and TRBJ1-4; D is uncertain. Germline V lookup: CDR1 MDHEN, CDR2 SYDVKM. The CDR3 consists of 12 residues. Trimming removed 5 bases from V and 10 bases from J, with 11 bases in between. In nucleotides, the CDR3 is TGTGCCAGCAGTCCCCCACGGGGAAAACTGTTTTTT. It yields the protein CASSPPRGKLFF.

This clone was counted a single time. The J gene is TRBJ1-2, the V gene TRBV7-2, with a possible D match to TRBD1 (6 bases). The V and J ends lost 3 bases and 8 bases respectively, with 19 bases between them. This CDR3 is 15 amino acids long. CDR1 is SGHTA and CDR2 is FQGNSA in the germline V gene. CDR3 region: CASSFSPQGRRGYTF. For the CDR3, the DNA is TGTGCCAGCAGCTTTAGCCCTCAGGGGCGAAGGGGCTACACCTTC.

The chain recombines TRBV7-3 with TRBJ1-2; 9 nucleotides match TRBD1. There are 15 residues in the CDR3. Germline-derived CDR1 and CDR2 are SGHTA and FQGTGA. J lost 4 bases, V lost 5 bases, and 8 bases had no gene match. For the CDR3, the DNA is TGTGCCAGCAGCCCCCCCGGGACAGGGACCTATGGCTACACCTTC. It codes for CASSPPGTGTYGYTF.

The rearrangement links TRBV5-1 to TRBJ2-1; 8 nucleotides agree with TRBD2. The germline CDR1 and CDR2 sequences are SGHRS and YFSETQ. J was trimmed by 6 bases and V by 0 bases; bases with no gene match: 5. CDR3 length: 15 amino acids. The CDR3: CASSLALADINEQFF. The CDR3 nucleotides read TGCGCCAGCAGCTTGGCACTAGCGGACATCAATGAGCAGTTCTTC.

This rearrangement joins TRBV7-8 to TRBJ1-3; D gene unclear. Trimming cost V 2 bases and J 0 bases, with 5 bases left between them. The CDR3 is made up of 14 amino acids. Germline lookup yields CDR1 SGHVS and CDR2 FQNEAQ. Written as DNA, the CDR3 is TGTGCCAGCAGCTTAATTTACTCTGGAAACACCATATATTTT. Translated, it gives CASSLIYSGNTIYF.

The rearrangement links TRBV7-3 to TRBJ1-2; 7 bases fit TRBD1. CDR1 and CDR2 from the germline V gene are SGHTA and FQGTGA. Trimming at V came to 4 bases and at J to 6 bases, leaving 5 bases not matched to a gene. This CDR3 has 13 amino acids. The CDR3 region is CASSSHRGDGYTF. CDR3 in DNA: TGTGCCAGCAGCTCCCACAGGGGAGATGGCTACACCTTC. Complete variable domain (other parts from reference TRBV7-3 and TRBJ1-2): GAGVSQTPSNKVTEKGKYVELRCDPISGHTALYWYRQSLGQGPEFLIYFQGTGAADDSGLPNDRFFAVRPEGSVSTLKIQRTERGDSAVYLCASSSHRGDGYTFGSGTRLTVV.

The gene calls are TRBV9 and TRBJ2-1; 14 nucleotides line up with TRBD2. Germline lookup yields CDR1 SGDLS and CDR2 YYNGEE. The CDR3 contains 16 residues. V trimming: 3 bases; J trimming: 5 bases; junction bases outside the gene matches: 4. The CDR3 sequence: CASSGRLAGGNNEQFF. In DNA form, the CDR3 reads TGTGCCAGCAGCGGGAGACTAGCGGGGGGGAACAATGAGCAGTTCTTC.

V gene TRBV19 combines with J gene TRBJ2-3, with 12 bases aligning to TRBD2. The CDR3 covers 15 residues. CDR1 LNHDA and CDR2 SQIVND come from the germline V gene (reference sequence). With 9 bases clipped from V and 3 bases from J, the junction kept 7 bases outside the gene matches. The CDR3 sequence: CASGPTSGGTDTQYF. In nucleotides, the CDR3 is TGTGCCAGCGGCCCGACTAGCGGGGGAACAGATACGCAGTATTTT. Combining the CDR3 with reference TRBV19 and TRBJ2-3 gives the whole variable domain DGGITQSPKYLFRKEGQNVTLSCEQNLNHDAMYWYRQDPGQGLRLIYYSQIVNDFQKGDIAEGYSVSREKKESFPLTVTSAQKNPTAFYLCASGPTSGGTDTQYFGPGTRLTVL.

About this clone: The same CDR3 arises from other DNA sequences in this sample as well. The J gene is TRBJ1-1, the V gene TRBV27; possible D gene TRBD1, 5 bases. Germline V gene lookup returns CDR1 MNHEY and CDR2 SMNVEV (reference sequence). Deletions cut 2 bases from V and 9 bases from J, with 10 bases between. The CDR3 is 12 amino acids. CDR3 in amino acids: CASSLGQGQAFF. CDR3 DNA: TGTGCCAGCAGTTTAGGGCAGGGACAAGCTTTCTTT.

The gene calls are TRBV7-2 and TRBJ2-2, with TRBD2 matching 7 bases. Germline assignment: CDR1 SGHTA and CDR2 FQGNSA. There are 15 residues in the CDR3. The ends lost 2 bases at V and 4 bases at J; junction bases unmatched: 4. DNA of the CDR3: TGTGCCAGCAGCTTAATGGGAGGGGCCACCGGGGAGCTGTTTTTT. Translation: CASSLMGGATGELFF. Full variable domain (remainder filled in from reference TRBV7-2 and TRBJ2-2): GAGVSQSPSNKVTEKGKDVELRCDPISGHTALYWYRQSLGQGLEFLIYFQGNSAPDKSGLPSDRFSAERTGGSVSTLTIQRTQQEDSAVYLCASSLMGGATGELFFGEGSRLTVL.

This clone came up once. This chain connects TRBV10-3 to TRBJ2-7; D is perhaps TRBD1 or TRBD2 (7 bases each). Germline loops: CDR1 ENHRY, CDR2 SYGVKD. This CDR3 has 15 amino acids. V lost 6 bases to trimming and J lost 2 bases, with 17 bases between them. CDR3 DNA sequence: TGTGCCATCAGACCCCGACAGGGAGGGGCCTACGAGCAGTACTTC. It is translated as CAIRPRQGGAYEQYF.

This clone appeared once. The chain links TRBV2 to TRBJ2-7; 7 bases are shared with TRBD2. From germline, CDR1 is SNHLY and CDR2 FYNNEI. J was trimmed by 4 bases and V by 11 bases; bases with no gene match: 14. The CDR3 runs 14 residues. The CDR3 loop is CAARGRGRIYEQYF. For the CDR3, the DNA is TGTGCCGCCCGGGGGAGGGGCAGAATTTACGAGCAGTACTTC.

This chain links TRBV28 with TRBJ1-4, with 9 bases that match TRBD1. There are 16 residues in the CDR3. CDR1 and CDR2 (germline): MDHEN, SYDVKM. V gave up 4 bases and J gave up 5 bases; unmatched junction bases: 8. For the CDR3, the DNA is TGTGCCAGCAGTTCTACCGGGACAGGGATAAATGAAAAACTGTTTTTT. Protein sequence: CASSSTGTGINEKLFF.

The V and J genes are TRBV5-1 and TRBJ1-5, with D tentatively TRBD1 (6 bases). V gave up 0 bases and J gave up 4 bases, with 11 bases separating them. The CDR3 covers 15 residues. CDR1 SGHRS and CDR2 YFSETQ come from the germline V gene. In DNA, the CDR3 is TGCGCCAGCAGCTTGGGTGTACAGGGAAATCAGCCCCAGCATTTT. Translation gives CASSLGVQGNQPQHF.

This rearrangement joins TRBV15 to TRBJ1-3; possible D gene TRBD1, 5 bases. Trimming removed 0 bases at V and 0 bases at J, with 12 bases between. Germline V gives CDR1 LNHNV, CDR2 YYDKDF (reference sequence). The CDR3 is 17 residues long. The CDR3 here is CATSRDQGTHSGNTIYF. For the CDR3, the DNA is TGTGCCACCAGCAGAGATCAAGGGACCCACTCTGGAAACACCATATATTTT.

This rearrangement joins TRBV9 to TRBJ2-7; TRBD1 or TRBD2 may be the D gene (5 bases each). The CDR3 contains 16 residues. Trimming pared 4 bases from V and 1 base from J, leaving 18 bases between. From germline, CDR1 is SGDLS and CDR2 YYNGEE. This chain's CDR3 is CASSTGPETPSYEQYF. CDR3 nucleotides: TGTGCCAGCAGCACGGGACCCGAGACTCCTTCCTACGAGCAGTACTTC.

V and J are TRBV19 and TRBJ1-1; 12 positions agree with TRBD1. The CDR3 covers 19 residues. Per germline, CDR1 LNHDA and CDR2 SQIVND (reference sequence). Germline trimming cut 0 bases from V and 0 bases from J; bases unmatched to any gene: 8. CDR3 amino acids: CASSIDPGQGARMNTEAFF. CDR3 sequence (DNA): TGTGCCAGTAGTATAGACCCGGGACAGGGGGCACGCATGAACACTGAAGCTTTCTTT.